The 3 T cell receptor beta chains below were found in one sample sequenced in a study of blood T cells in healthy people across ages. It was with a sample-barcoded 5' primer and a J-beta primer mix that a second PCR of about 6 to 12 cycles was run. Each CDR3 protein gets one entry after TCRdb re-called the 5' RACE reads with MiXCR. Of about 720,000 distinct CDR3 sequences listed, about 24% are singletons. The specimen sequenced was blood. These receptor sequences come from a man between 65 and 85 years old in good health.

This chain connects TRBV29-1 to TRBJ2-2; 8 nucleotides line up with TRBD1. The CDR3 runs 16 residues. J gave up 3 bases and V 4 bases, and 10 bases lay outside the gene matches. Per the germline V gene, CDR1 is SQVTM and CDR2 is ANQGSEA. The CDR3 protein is CSVAARGREYTGELFF. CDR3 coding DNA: TGCAGCGTTGCGGCCAGGGGGCGTGAATACACCGGGGAGCTGTTTTTT.

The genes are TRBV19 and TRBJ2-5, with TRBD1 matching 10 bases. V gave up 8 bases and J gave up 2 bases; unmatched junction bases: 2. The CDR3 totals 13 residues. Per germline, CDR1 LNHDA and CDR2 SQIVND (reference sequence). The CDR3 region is CASRQGAQETQYF. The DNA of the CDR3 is TGTGCCAGTCGACAGGGGGCTCAAGAGACCCAGTACTTC. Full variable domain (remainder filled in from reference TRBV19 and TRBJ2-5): DGGITQSPKYLFRKEGQNVTLSCEQNLNHDAMYWYRQDPGQGLRLIYYSQIVNDFQKGDIAEGYSVSREKKESFPLTVTSAQKNPTAFYLCASRQGAQETQYFGPGTRLLVL.

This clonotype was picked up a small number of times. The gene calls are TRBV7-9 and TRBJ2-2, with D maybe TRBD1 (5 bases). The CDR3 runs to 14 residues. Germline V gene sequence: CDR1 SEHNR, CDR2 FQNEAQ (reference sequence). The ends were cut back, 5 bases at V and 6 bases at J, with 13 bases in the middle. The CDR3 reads CASSTNLGPGELFF. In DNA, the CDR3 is TGTGCCAGCAGCACGAACCTGGGGCCCGGGGAGCTGTTTTTT.